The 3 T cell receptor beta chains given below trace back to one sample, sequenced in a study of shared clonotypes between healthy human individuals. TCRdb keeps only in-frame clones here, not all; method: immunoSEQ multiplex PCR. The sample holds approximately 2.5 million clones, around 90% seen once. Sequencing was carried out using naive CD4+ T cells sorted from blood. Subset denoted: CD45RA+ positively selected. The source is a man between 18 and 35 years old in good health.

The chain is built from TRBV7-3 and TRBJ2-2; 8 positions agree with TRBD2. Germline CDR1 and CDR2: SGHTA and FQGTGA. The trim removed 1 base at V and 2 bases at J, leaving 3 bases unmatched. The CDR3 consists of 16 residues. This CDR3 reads CASSLIAGPNTGELFF. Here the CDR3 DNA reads TGTGCCAGCAGCTTAATAGCGGGGCCTAACACCGGGGAGCTGTTTTTT.

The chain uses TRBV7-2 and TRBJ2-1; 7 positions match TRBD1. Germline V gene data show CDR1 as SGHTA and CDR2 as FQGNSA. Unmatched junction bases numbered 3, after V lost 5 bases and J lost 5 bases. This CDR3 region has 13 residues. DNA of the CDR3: TGTGCCAGCAGCATCGACAGGGACAATGAGCAGTTCTTC. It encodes CASSIDRDNEQFF.

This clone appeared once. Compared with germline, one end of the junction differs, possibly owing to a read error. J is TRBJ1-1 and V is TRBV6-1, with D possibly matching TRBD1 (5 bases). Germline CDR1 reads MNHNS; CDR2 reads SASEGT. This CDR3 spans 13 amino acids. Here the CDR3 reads CASREDLGGGAFF. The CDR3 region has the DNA TGTGCCAGCAGGGAAGACCTAGGCGGGGGAGCTTTCTTT.